These 21 T cell receptor beta chains were all obtained from the same sample, sequenced in a study of blood T cells in healthy people across ages. Primers used in a second PCR of roughly 7 to 12 cycles were a sample-barcoded 5' primer and a J-beta primer mix. One entry per CDR3 protein, called by TCRdb with MiXCR from the 5' RACE reads. The sample records roughly 560,000 distinct CDR3 sequences, 24% being singletons. These records were also assigned to another study, of T cells of mothers and their children.

Input material: blood. All receptors derive from a boy between 5 and 17 years old in good health.

The V gene is TRBV9, the J gene TRBJ2-5; 9 bases fit TRBD2. The DNA end is more similar to TRBJ2-1, so the J call may be wrong. CDR1 SGDLS and CDR2 YYNGEE come from the germline V gene. The CDR3 totals 14 residues. The DNA of the CDR3 is TGTGCCAGCAGCGAGGGCCCGGCGGGAGGGGAGCAGTTCTTC. Residues: CASSEGPAGGEQFF.

This sequence joins TRBV6-5 and TRBJ2-1, with 12 nucleotides matching TRBD2. The CDR3 runs to 12 residues. Germline loops: CDR1 MNHEY, CDR2 SVGAGI. The J segment lost 8 bases and the V segment lost 8 bases, leaving 1 base of the junction unmatched. DNA of the CDR3: TGTGCCAGCGGGACTAGCGGGCATGAGCAGTTCTTC. Translating it yields CASGTSGHEQFF.

The V gene is TRBV4-2, the J gene TRBJ2-3, with 9 nucleotides matching TRBD2. With 6 bases clipped from V and 2 bases from J, the junction kept 15 bases outside the gene matches. The CDR3 consists of 18 residues. The germline CDR1 and CDR2 sequences are LGHNA and YNFKEQ. The CDR3 here is CASREDDGGGRVTDTQYF. In nucleotides, the CDR3 is TGTGCCAGCAGGGAAGATGACGGGGGCGGGAGGGTCACAGATACGCAGTATTTT.

The V gene is TRBV5-1, the J gene TRBJ1-3, with D maybe TRBD1 (5 bases). This CDR3 has 18 amino acids. Deletions cut 4 bases from V and 2 bases from J, with 22 bases between. In germline, CDR1 is SGHRS, CDR2 YFSETQ. CDR3 nucleotide sequence: TGCGCCAGCAGCCAACGGGACGACGAAATTAGAACTGGAAACACCATATATTTT. Translating it yields CASSQRDDEIRTGNTIYF.

This clonotype was counted only a few times. Here the CDR3 DNA reads TGTGCCAGCAGTTTATCGCGGACCTACGAGCAGTACTTC. It is translated as CASSLSRTYEQYF. The rearrangement joins TRBV27 to TRBJ2-7; D ambiguous. This CDR3 is 13 amino acids long. Germline loops: CDR1 MNHEY, CDR2 SMNVEV (reference sequence). V was pared by 0 bases and J by 2 bases, with 5 bases between.

The chain is built from TRBV7-8 and TRBJ2-7; D not certain. There are 14 residues in the CDR3. Trimming removed 1 base from V and 5 bases from J, with 12 bases in between. In germline, CDR1 is SGHVS, CDR2 FQNEAQ. In DNA form, the CDR3 reads TGTGCCAGCAGCTTAGGGGGAAGGCTCAACGAGCAGTACTTC. Amino acid sequence: CASSLGGRLNEQYF.

This clonotype has more than one count but fewer than ten. This rearrangement joins TRBV5-1 to TRBJ2-1; D remains unclear. The J call is in doubt because the DNA end fits TRBJ2-7 better. CDR1 is SGHRS and CDR2 is YFSETQ in the germline V gene. There are 15 residues in the CDR3. The CDR3 is CASKQTFSFSYEQYF. The CDR3 DNA sequence: TGCGCCAGCAAGCAGACGTTTAGCTTCTCCTACGAGCAGTACTTC.

This clonotype was detected a few times. V gene TRBV6-6 combines with J gene TRBJ2-5, with D perhaps being TRBD1 or TRBD2 (5 bases each). The DNA matches TRBJ2-1 better at its end, which makes the J call doubtful. CDR3 size: 14 residues. Germline assignment: CDR1 MNHNY and CDR2 SVGAGI (reference sequence). DNA for the CDR3: TGTGCCAGCAGTTACTCGAGGGGTAACAATGAGCAGTTCTTC. It is translated as CASSYSRGNNEQFF.

This clonotype was counted between two and nine times. The chain's CDR3 is CASSLMTGIGDQYF. CDR3 DNA sequence: TGTGCCAGCAGCCTGATGACAGGGATCGGTGACCAGTACTTC. The chain employs TRBV11-2 and TRBJ2-5; 7 bases match TRBD1. The CDR3 contains 14 residues. Germline CDR1 SGHAT, CDR2 FQNNGV. J gave up 10 bases and V 5 bases, and 13 bases lay outside the gene matches. Filled out from reference TRBV11-2 and TRBJ2-5, the complete variable domain reads EAGVAQSPRYKIIEKRQSVAFWCNPISGHATLYWYQQILGQGPKLLIQFQNNGVVDDSQLPKDRFSAERLKGVDSTLKIQPAKLEDSAVYLCASSLMTGIGDQYFGPGTRLLVL.

This clonotype was detected only a few times. A much larger clonotype is one base distant, so this may be a read error. J is TRBJ2-5 and V is TRBV20-1; 7 bases line up with TRBD1. CDR1 and CDR2 (germline): DFQATT, SNEGSKA (reference sequence). The CDR3 spans 13 residues. CDR3 sequence (DNA): TGCAGTGCTAGCGTTGGACAGGAAGAGGCCCAGTACTTC. This codes for CSASVGQEEAQYF.

The chain carries TRBV5-4 and TRBJ2-5; D may be TRBD2 (7 bases). The DNA end lines up better with TRBJ2-1; the J call may be wrong. The length of the CDR3 is 16 residues. Germline V CDR1 and CDR2: SGHNT, YYREEE (reference sequence). The DNA of the CDR3 is TGTGCCAGCAGCCTGGGGGCAAGCGGGGTTGGGAATGAGCAGTTCTTC. Protein sequence: CASSLGASGVGNEQFF.

The rearrangement links TRBV7-9 to TRBJ2-7; 7 bases are a match to TRBD1. Losses at the gene ends were 5 bases for V and 3 bases for J; bases not matched to a gene: 13. The CDR3 has 16 residues. Per the germline V gene, CDR1 is SEHNR and CDR2 is FQNEAQ (reference sequence). The CDR3, as DNA: TGTGCCAGCAGCGCCACCTACACAGGGGAAAACTACGAGCAGTACTTC. It codes for CASSATYTGENYEQYF.

CDR3 region: CASNHAVNTEAFF. The DNA of the CDR3 is TGTGCCAGCAACCACGCAGTGAACACTGAAGCTTTCTTT. This chain uses TRBV14 with TRBJ1-1, with no clear D. The CDR3 contains 13 residues. V was cut by 7 bases and J by 0 bases, with 9 bases left in between. Germline lookup yields CDR1 SGHDN and CDR2 FVKESK.

The sample holds a few counts of this clonotype. V is TRBV21-1 and J is TRBJ2-1; the table gives TRBD1 as D, unverified against the DNA. TRBV21-1 is a pseudogene. The CDR3 loop spans 17 amino acids. The DNA for the CDR3 is TGTGCCAGCAGCTTATTCCGGACAGCTCGCTCCTACAATGAGCAGTTCTTC. Protein sequence: CASSLFRTARSYNEQFF.

This clonotype has only a few counts. This chain joins TRBV4-2 and TRBJ2-5, with 10 positions matching TRBD1. The J segment lost 2 bases and the V segment lost 3 bases, leaving 3 bases of the junction unmatched. CDR3 length: 15 amino acids. Germline CDR1 is LGHNA and CDR2 is YNFKEQ. The CDR3 reads CASSQGDRGQETQYF. The CDR3 nucleotides read TGTGCCAGCAGCCAGGGGGACAGGGGACAAGAGACCCAGTACTTC.

This clonotype has ten or more counts. The chain links TRBV20-1 to TRBJ2-3, with D perhaps TRBD2 (5 bases). CDR1 and CDR2 (germline): DFQATT, SNEGSKA (reference sequence). Between the trimmed V and J ends, which lost 5 bases and 0 bases, there was a span of 9 bases. The CDR3 covers 13 residues. For the CDR3, the DNA is TGCAGTGCTGAGGGCAGAAGCACAGATACGCAGTATTTT. Amino acid sequence: CSAEGRSTDTQYF.

This chain uses TRBV27 with TRBJ2-3, with D maybe TRBD1 (6 bases). This CDR3 has 16 residues. With 5 bases removed from V and 1 base from J, the gap between germline ends came to 16 bases. Germline V lookup: CDR1 MNHEY, CDR2 SMNVEV (reference sequence). CDR3 bases: TGTGCCAGCAGTGCTAGGGGGTATTCCGGCACAGATACGCAGTATTTT. Its protein is CASSARGYSGTDTQYF.

The chain recombines TRBV9 with TRBJ2-3; 7 bases are a match to TRBD2. The V and J ends lost 3 bases and 2 bases, in that order; junction bases with no gene match: 6. This CDR3 has 15 residues. The germline V gene has CDR1 SGDLS and CDR2 YYNGEE. CDR3: CASSASGANTDTQYF. The CDR3 DNA follows: TGTGCCAGCAGCGCAAGCGGGGCGAACACAGATACGCAGTATTTT. Full variable domain (rest looked up from reference TRBV9 and TRBJ2-3): DSGVTQTPKHLITATGQRVTLRCSPRSGDLSVYWYQQSLDQGLQFLIQYYNGEERAKGNILERFSAQQFPDLHSELNLSSLELGDSALYFCASSASGANTDTQYFGPGTRLTVL.

The chain uses TRBV20-1 and TRBJ2-5; maybe TRBD2 (5 bases). The DNA matches TRBJ2-1 better at its end, which makes the J call doubtful. The germline gives CDR1 DFQATT, CDR2 SNEGSKA (reference sequence). The CDR3 is made up of 11 amino acids. The CDR3: CSASGGNEQFF. The CDR3 nucleotides are TGCAGTGCTTCGGGCGGGAATGAGCAGTTCTTC.

The chain couples TRBV6-2 or TRBV6-3 to TRBJ2-7; TRBD1 agrees at 7 bases. The CDR3 runs to 13 residues. V dropped 2 bases and J dropped 5; count of bases not matched to a gene: 3. The germline CDR1 and CDR2 sequences are MNHEY and SVGEGT. The CDR3 loop reads CASSYRQGHEQYF. The CDR3 DNA is TGTGCCAGCAGTTACCGACAGGGCCACGAGCAGTACTTC.

This clonotype was counted a few times. The rearrangement links TRBV7-6 to TRBJ2-5; tentatively, D is TRBD1 or TRBD2 (5 bases each). The last part of the DNA fits TRBJ2-7 better; the J call may be wrong. Germline V lookup: CDR1 SGHVS, CDR2 FNYEAQ. CDR3 size: 15 residues. The CDR3 DNA is TGTGCCAGCAGCCCTGGGGGTCAGGGTTGGTACGAGCAGTACTTC. Residues: CASSPGGQGWYEQYF.